This T cell receptor (beta chain) is drawn from a study of CD8+CD57+ T cells in acquired aplastic anemia. Study information: Average DNA yield from sorted CD4+ and CD8+ cells was about 3.2 ug.

Investigators profiled TCR beta VDJ and CDR3 from genomic DNA template. TCRdb recomputed calls from the reads with MiXCR, one row per CDR3 protein. This table has 150,000 to 200,000 distinct CDR3 sequences, approximately 40% appearing once. This TCR came from a human donor in good health. Sample: sorted CD4+, CD8+, or CD8+CD57+ T cells (not recorded which) from PBMCs.

The CDR3 sequence is CATSRDLTGLNTEAFF. CDR3 DNA sequence: TGTGCCACCAGCAGAGATTTGACAGGGCTGAACACTGAAGCTTTCTTT. The J gene is TRBJ1-1, the V gene TRBV15; 7 bases are a match to TRBD1. The J segment lost 0 bases and the V segment lost 0 bases, leaving 4 bases of the junction unmatched. In germline, CDR1 is LNHNV, CDR2 YYDKDF (reference sequence). CDR3 size: 16 residues.